Following are 27 T cell receptor beta chains from one sample sequenced in a study of cytotoxic CD8 clonotypes in ibrutinib-treated CLL (dated by TCRdb to about 2021). Library preparation employed the immunoSEQ multiplex PCR assay. TCRdb took over this immuneACCESS table, retaining in-frame rearrangements with V and J assigned. Such tables are incomplete; in checked studies, under half of the missing clones stem from an unresolved V gene, and the remainder is unexplained. The sample table shows over 250,000 clones, and 65% to 85% are seen once. The ten largest clones take up about 5.8% of the sample. The time point label of this sample denotes: progressive disease on ibrutinib. The material was PBMCs, obtained at disease progression, from a patient treated with ibrutinib. These receptors all come from a human donor with chronic lymphocytic leukemia.

The chain recombines TRBV7-8 with TRBJ1-3; D is ambiguous. This CDR3 has 15 amino acids. Between the trimmed V and J ends, which lost 4 bases and 0 bases, there was a span of 10 bases. Per the germline V gene, CDR1 is SGHVS and CDR2 is FQNEAQ. CDR3 protein: CASSSDPVSGNTIYF. CDR3 nucleotides: TGTGCCAGCAGCTCAGACCCCGTCTCTGGAAACACCATATATTTT. Based on the CDR3 plus reference TRBV7-8 and TRBJ1-3, the full variable domain is GAGVSQSPRYKVAKRGQDVALRCDPISGHVSLFWYQQALGQGPEFLTYFQNEAQLDKSGLPSDRFFAERPEGSVSTLKIQRTQQEDSAVYLCASSSDPVSGNTIYFGEGSWLTVV.

This clone was counted only a few times. The V and J genes are TRBV5-6 and TRBJ1-6; 8 nucleotides agree with TRBD1. The J segment lost 10 bases and the V segment lost 2 bases, leaving 11 bases of the junction unmatched. This CDR3 is 16 amino acids long. CDR1 is SGHDT, CDR2 YYEEEE, per germline. CDR3 sequence: CASSFRGTGGNSPLHF. The CDR3 bases are TGTGCCAGCAGCTTTCGAGGGACAGGCGGGAACTCACCCCTCCACTTT. The entire variable domain, with the rest obtained from reference TRBV5-6 and TRBJ1-6, is as follows: DAGVTQSPTHLIKTRGQQVTLRCSPKSGHDTVSWYQQALGQGPQFIFQYYEEEERQRGNFPDRFSGHQFPNYSSELNVNALLLGDSALYLCASSFRGTGGNSPLHFGNGTRLTVT.

The CDR3 DNA sequence: TGTGCCAGCAGCGTAGGTGGACTAGGGTACGAGCAGTACTTC. This gives the protein CASSVGGLGYEQYF. This sequence joins TRBV9 and TRBJ2-7; 7 bases are shared with TRBD2. This CDR3 is 14 amino acids long. V dropped 0 bases and J dropped 4; count of bases not matched to a gene: 4. The V gene's germline CDR1 is SGDLS and CDR2 YYNGEE. Full variable domain (remainder filled in from reference TRBV9 and TRBJ2-7): DSGVTQTPKHLITATGQRVTLRCSPRSGDLSVYWYQQSLDQGLQFLIQYYNGEERAKGNILERFSAQQFPDLHSELNLSSLELGDSALYFCASSVGGLGYEQYFGPGTRLTVT.

The chain uses TRBV28 and TRBJ2-7; D may be TRBD1 (5 bases). The CDR3 is made up of 15 amino acids. Per the germline V gene, CDR1 is MDHEN and CDR2 is SYDVKM. V was trimmed by 6 bases and J by 7 bases, leaving 22 bases between them. The CDR3 nucleotides read TGTGCCAGCAGCTCGTGGGGCCACCCCTTTCATGAGCAGTACTTC. Its protein is CASSSWGHPFHEQYF.

The chain has TRBV7-9 and TRBJ2-6, with D possibly matching TRBD2 (6 bases). Per germline, CDR1 SEHNR and CDR2 FQNEAQ (reference sequence). The CDR3 loop spans 18 amino acids. Trimming stripped 9 bases from V and 4 bases from J, with 25 bases between. The DNA for the CDR3 is TGTGCCAGTCAATCGGGAGACAGTGGGATGAGAGGGGCCAACGTCCTGACTTTC. Translating gives CASQSGDSGMRGANVLTF.

The chain is built from TRBV29-1 and TRBJ1-6, with D possibly being TRBD1 (6 bases). Trimming removed 4 bases at V and 8 bases at J, with 15 bases between. The length of the CDR3 is 14 residues. The germline gives CDR1 SQVTM, CDR2 ANQGSEA. CDR3 residues: CSVAEGRGYSPLHF. The CDR3 region has the DNA TGCAGCGTTGCAGAGGGCAGGGGTTATTCACCCCTCCACTTT. Full variable domain (rest looked up from reference TRBV29-1 and TRBJ1-6): SAVISQKPSRDICQRGTSLTIQCQVDSQVTMMFWYRQQPGQSLTLIATANQGSEATYESGFVIDKFPISRPNLTFSTLTVSNMSPEDSSIYLCSVAEGRGYSPLHFGNGTRLTVT.

The rearrangement joins TRBV2 to TRBJ1-1, with D perhaps matching TRBD1 (5 bases). Germline V gives CDR1 SNHLY, CDR2 FYNNEI. Trimming removed 6 bases at V and 6 bases at J, with 8 bases between. The CDR3 totals 11 residues. The CDR3 DNA reads TGTGCCAGCAGCCAGGGTGCTGAAGCTTTCTTT. It is translated as CASSQGAEAFF. Full variable domain (rest looked up from reference TRBV2 and TRBJ1-1): EPEVTQTPSHQVTQMGQEVILRCVPISNHLYFYWYRQILGQKVEFLVSFYNNEISEKSEIFDDQFSVERPDGSNFTLKIRSTKLEDSAMYFCASSQGAEAFFGQGTRLTVV.

CDR3 sequence (DNA): TGTGCCAGCAGCCCCAGCGGGGGGGCCGTAGATACGCAGTATTTT. Its translation: CASSPSGGAVDTQYF. This chain connects TRBV7-3 to TRBJ2-3; TRBD2 agrees at 10 bases. Germline V gene data show CDR1 as SGHTA and CDR2 as FQGTGA. This CDR3 is 15 amino acids long. Unmatched junction bases numbered 7, after V lost 5 bases and J lost 5 bases.

The genes are TRBV19 and TRBJ2-5; tentatively, D is TRBD1 or TRBD2 (5 bases each). CDR1 is LNHDA, CDR2 SQIVND, per germline (reference sequence). Trimming took 3 bases from V and 4 from J, leaving 12 bases between them. The CDR3 length is 14 residues. CDR3 protein: CASSMWGRGETQYF. CDR3 nucleotides: TGTGCCAGTAGTATGTGGGGCCGGGGAGAGACCCAGTACTTC.

The V call is TRBV19, the J call TRBJ1-2, with D unclear. The CDR3 totals 17 residues. Germline CDR1 and CDR2: LNHDA and SQIVND (reference sequence). Trimming cost V 7 bases and J 0 bases, with 21 bases left between them. In DNA, the CDR3 is TGTGCCAGTACCCCCTGGGGTATCAACGAAGCTAACTATGGCTACACCTTC. Protein product: CASTPWGINEANYGYTF.

The chain uses TRBV30 and TRBJ2-7, with D tentatively TRBD2 (6 bases). Germline assignment: CDR1 GTSNPN and CDR2 SVGIG (reference sequence). The V end was cut by 5 bases, the J end by 1 base, with 9 bases between. The CDR3 loop spans 12 amino acids. CDR3 sequence (DNA): TGTGCCTGGGCCGGGACTTCCTACGAGCAGTACTTC. As protein: CAWAGTSYEQYF.

The chain employs TRBV19 and TRBJ2-7; D possibly uses TRBD1 or TRBD2 (6 bases each). CDR1 LNHDA and CDR2 SQIVND come from the germline V gene (reference sequence). The CDR3 loop spans 15 amino acids. V was cut by 3 bases and J by 2 bases, with 14 bases left in between. CDR3: CASSMTRGVTYEQYF. The CDR3 bases are TGTGCCAGTAGTATGACAAGGGGGGTTACCTACGAGCAGTACTTC.

The V gene is TRBV4-1, the J gene TRBJ2-7; 7 nucleotides agree with TRBD1. The junction had 2 bases not matched to a gene; V was cut back by 2 bases and J by 1 base. The CDR3 totals 14 residues. Germline CDR1 and CDR2: MGHRA and YSYEKL. The CDR3 reads CASSQKQGSYEQYF. In DNA form, the CDR3 reads TGCGCCAGCAGCCAAAAACAGGGGTCCTACGAGCAGTACTTC.

The V and J genes are TRBV6-5 and TRBJ1-2, with 8 bases identical to TRBD1. CDR1 and CDR2 (germline): MNHEY, SVGAGI. The length of the CDR3 is 15 residues. V was pared by 0 bases and J by 4 bases, with 4 bases of the junction left unmatched. Here the CDR3 reads CASSYSGTGFYGYTF. DNA for the CDR3: TGTGCCAGCAGTTACTCGGGGACAGGATTCTATGGCTACACCTTC.

The gene calls are TRBV27 and TRBJ2-2, with D possibly being TRBD1 or TRBD2 (6 bases each). Germline-derived CDR1 and CDR2 are MNHEY and SMNVEV (reference sequence). The germline V and J ends were trimmed by 4 bases and 5 bases, with 11 bases remaining between them. The CDR3 runs 14 residues. This chain's CDR3 is CASSWGAGTGELFF. In DNA form, the CDR3 reads TGTGCCAGCAGTTGGGGGGCTGGGACCGGGGAGCTGTTTTTT.

This clone came up a few times. The chain is built from TRBV6-5 and TRBJ2-5, with 7 bases lining up with TRBD2. This CDR3 is built from 14 residues. Trimming at V came to 2 bases and at J to 1 base, leaving 1 base not matched to a gene. Germline CDR1 reads MNHEY; CDR2 reads SVGAGI. The CDR3, as DNA: TGTGCCAGCAGTTACGGCGGGGGCCAAGAGACCCAGTACTTC. It is translated as CASSYGGGQETQYF.

This clone was observed a single time. This chain uses TRBV2 with TRBJ1-1; D gene uncertain. V was trimmed by 7 bases and J by 6 bases, leaving 9 bases between them. Germline V CDR1 and CDR2: SNHLY, FYNNEI. The CDR3 sequence is 11 residues long. CDR3 residues: CASKGRAEAFF. CDR3 bases: TGTGCCAGCAAGGGAAGGGCTGAAGCTTTCTTT.

This chain joins TRBV18 and TRBJ2-7, with 12 nucleotides matching TRBD1. CDR3 length equals 15 residues. Per the germline V gene, CDR1 is KGHSH and CDR2 is LQKENI. With V trimmed by 5 bases and J by 3 bases, 5 bases remained unmatched. For the CDR3, the DNA is TGTGCCAGCTCAAGGGGGACAGGGGGCATCTACGAGCAGTACTTC. Its protein product is CASSRGTGGIYEQYF.

This chain joins TRBV29-1 and TRBJ2-1, with TRBD2 matching 7 bases. CDR1 and CDR2 from the germline V gene are SQVTM and ANQGSEA. V lost 4 bases, J lost 3 bases, and 6 bases stayed unmatched. The length of the CDR3 is 14 residues. The DNA for the CDR3 is TGCAGCGTTGTAACAGCGGGGATCTACAATGAGCAGTTCTTC. Translated: CSVVTAGIYNEQFF.

The V gene is TRBV25-1, the J gene TRBJ1-2; D unresolved. CDR3 length equals 15 residues. Between the trimmed V and J ends, which lost 6 bases and 5 bases, there was a span of 19 bases. Germline V CDR1 and CDR2: MGHDK, SYGVNS. The CDR3 reads CASRPMTPELYGYTF. The CDR3 region has the DNA TGTGCCAGCAGGCCCATGACGCCCGAATTATATGGCTACACCTTC.

The chain links TRBV5-1 to TRBJ2-3; the D is unclear. Germline lookup yields CDR1 SGHRS and CDR2 YFSETQ. The CDR3 runs 13 residues. V gave up 2 bases and J gave up 2 bases, with 6 bases separating them. CDR3 sequence: CASSFDNTDTQYF. CDR3 in DNA: TGCGCCAGCAGCTTCGATAACACAGATACGCAGTATTTT.

The count of this clone is one. The chain employs TRBV5-4 and TRBJ1-2; possible D gene TRBD1, 5 bases. Trimming removed 0 bases from V and 4 bases from J, with 7 bases in between. This CDR3 is built from 13 residues. In germline, CDR1 is SGHNT, CDR2 YYREEE (reference sequence). The CDR3 coding sequence is TGTGCCAGCAGCTTGGCGGGGACCTATGGCTACACCTTC. It yields the protein CASSLAGTYGYTF. The whole variable domain, filled in from reference TRBV5-4 and TRBJ1-2, reads ETGVTQSPTHLIKTRGQQVTLRCSSQSGHNTVSWYQQALGQGPQFIFQYYREEENGRGNFPPRFSGLQFPNYSSELNVNALELDDSALYLCASSLAGTYGYTFGSGTRLTVV.

The chain couples TRBV25-1 to TRBJ1-2; the D gene is possibly TRBD1 (5 bases). The V gene's germline CDR1 is MGHDK and CDR2 SYGVNS. There are 14 residues in the CDR3. With 1 base removed from V and 3 bases from J, the gap between germline ends came to 9 bases. CDR3: CASSEWGSDYGYTF. DNA for the CDR3: TGTGCCAGCAGTGAATGGGGCAGCGACTATGGCTACACCTTC.

The chain joins TRBV7-9 to TRBJ2-5; TRBD1 matches at 10 bases. The CDR3 is 16 residues long. V lost 1 base and J lost 4; bases outside the gene matches: 6. CDR1 is SEHNR, CDR2 FQNEAQ, per germline (reference sequence). The DNA for the CDR3 is TGTGCCAGCAGCTTAGGGGGACAGGGGATACGAGAGACCCAGTACTTC. Protein sequence: CASSLGGQGIRETQYF.

The genes are TRBV2 and TRBJ2-2, with 8 bases identical to TRBD1. The CDR3 runs 15 residues. Per the germline V gene, CDR1 is SNHLY and CDR2 is FYNNEI. With V trimmed by 5 bases and J by 4 bases, 6 bases remained unmatched. The CDR3 DNA follows: TGTGCCAGCAGTCCAGGGGGCCAGATCACCGGGGAGCTGTTTTTT. Translated, it gives CASSPGGQITGELFF.

The gene calls are TRBV7-6 and TRBJ2-7; 10 nucleotides agree with TRBD2. With V trimmed by 4 bases and J by 3 bases, 3 bases remained unmatched. The CDR3 covers 14 residues. Germline values: CDR1 SGHVS, CDR2 FNYEAQ. The CDR3 spells CASSSLAGDYEQYF. The CDR3 DNA reads as TGTGCCAGCAGCTCCCTAGCGGGAGACTACGAGCAGTACTTC.

CDR3 residues: CASSTWNGGVQETQYF. CDR3 nucleotides: TGTGCCAGCAGCACCTGGAACGGGGGCGTTCAAGAGACCCAGTACTTC. This chain connects TRBV9 to TRBJ2-5; D tentatively fits TRBD1 or TRBD2 (6 bases each). V lost 4 bases and J lost 2, with 18 bases in between. This CDR3 contains 16 residues. Germline V gene lookup returns CDR1 SGDLS and CDR2 YYNGEE.